This T cell receptor (beta chain) was profiled in a study of blood T cell repertoires in COVID-19. Study-level information: Sample material is recorded as cDNA or gDNA derived from T cells, B-cell-depleted T cells, or PBMCs.

Sequenced by immunoSEQ multiplex PCR; TCRdb stores in-frame clones only, minus some. Here the sample spans 90,000 or so clones, 70% to 90% being singletons. V lost 10 bases to trimming and J lost 10 bases; unmatched junction nucleotides: 6. The CDR3 contains 13 residues. The germline gives CDR1 MNHEY, CDR2 SMNVEV (reference sequence). The clonotype was recovered from a human donor in a cohort sampled during active COVID-19. Material for sequencing was peripheral blood. The chain uses TRBV27 and TRBJ1-6; 11 nucleotides align to TRBD1. The CDR3 sequence: CATLGQGGSPLHF. CDR3 coding DNA: TGTGCCACCTTGGGACAGGGGGGATCACCCCTCCACTTT.